Listed below are T cell receptor beta chains from one sample, sequenced in a study of blood T cell repertoires in COVID-19. Sequencing was performed with immunoSEQ multiplex PCR; in TCRdb, only in-frame clones are kept and a portion is missing. This sample has about 100,000 clones, with just under 85% found just once. The sequencing sample was made of peripheral blood. These receptors all stem from a man aged 50-60 years with active or convalescent COVID-19. Each CDR3 is given with its conserved first and last residue. Fields, in order: D gene, V gene, clone size, J gene, CDR3 protein, CDR3 DNA. A D gene is named only where the DNA matches it firmly. The size entry is marked missing in some rows and otherwise reads once, few, many or a size class.

TRBD2	TRBV30	NA	TRBJ2-3	CAWSRLAGVDNTQYF	TGTGCCTGGAGTCGACTAGCGGGAGTCGATAATACGCAGTATTTT
TRBD2	TRBV28	NA	TRBJ2-1	CASSTTDLLAGDREQFF	TGTGCCAGCAGCACAACTGACCTCCTAGCGGGAGATCGTGAGCAGTTCTTC
TRBD2	TRBV13	NA	TRBJ2-3	CASSPWAGGSTDTQYF	TGTGCCAGCAGCCCTTGGGCGGGAGGATCCACAGATACGCAGTATTTT
TRBD2	TRBV10-3	NA	TRBJ2-1	CAIRPGSGRAGSYNEQFF	TGTGCCATCAGGCCCGGGAGCGGGAGGGCCGGGTCCTACAATGAGCAGTTCTTC
NA	TRBV24-1	NA	TRBJ2-3	CATSPPGGTDTQYF	TGTGCCACCAGTCCACCAGGGGGCACAGATACGCAGTATTTT
TRBD2	TRBV19	NA	TRBJ2-1	CASSIKGLATGEQFF	TGTGCCAGTAGTATAAAGGGACTAGCGACCGGTGAGCAGTTCTTC
NA	TRBV28	few	TRBJ1-4	CASSPYSVTNEKLFF	TGTGCCAGCAGTCCCTATAGTGTAACTAATGAAAAACTGTTTTTT
NA	TRBV7-8	NA	TRBJ1-5	CASSSGLKPQPQHF	TGTGCCAGCAGCTCAGGACTCAAACCCCAGCCCCAGCATTTT
TRBD2	TRBV3-1/TRBV3-2	NA	TRBJ2-1	CASSQGLAGGGGEQFF	TGTGCCAGCAGCCAAGGACTAGCGGGAGGCGGAGGGGAGCAGTTCTTC
NA	TRBV7-7	NA	TRBJ1-6	CASVHLPTAPQRYNSPLHF	TGTGCTAGCGTCCACCTCCCGACAGCCCCACAGAGGTATAATTCACCCCTCCACTTT
NA	TRBV11-3	NA	TRBJ2-6	CASSQTRGANVLTF	TGTGCCAGCAGCCAGACACGTGGGGCCAACGTCCTGACTTTC
NA	TRBV10-3	NA	TRBJ1-5	CAISESQGGNQPQHF	TGTGCCATCAGTGAGTCCCAGGGTGGCAATCAGCCCCAGCATTTT
TRBD1	TRBV7-2	NA	TRBJ1-2	CASSLDRFGYTF	TGTGCCAGCAGTTTGGACAGGTTTGGCTACACCTTC
NA	TRBV6-5	NA	TRBJ2-3	CASSQLASSTDTQYF	TGTGCCAGCAGTCAGCTAGCGTCTAGCACAGATACGCAGTATTTT
TRBD1	TRBV9	NA	TRBJ1-1	CASSTGTGGTEAFF	TGTGCCAGCAGCACCGGGACAGGGGGGACTGAAGCTTTCTTT
TRBD2	TRBV19	NA	TRBJ2-3	CASSTQLAGGRTDTQYF	TGTGCCAGTAGTACCCAACTAGCGGGAGGACGCACAGATACGCAGTATTTT
TRBD2	TRBV9	NA	TRBJ2-3	CASSPQTSGASTDTQYF	TGTGCCAGCAGCCCACAAACTAGCGGAGCTAGCACAGATACGCAGTATTTT
NA	TRBV18	once	TRBJ2-3	CASSLGAQKVTDTQYF	TGTGCCAGCTCACTTGGCGCACAGAAGGTCACAGATACGCAGTATTTT
TRBD1	TRBV18	NA	TRBJ2-1	CASSPPMTGEDEQFF	TGTGCCAGCTCACCCCCCATGACAGGGGAGGATGAGCAGTTCTTC
TRBD1	TRBV4-1	NA	TRBJ1-2	CASSQELAGGSYTF	TGCGCCAGCAGCCAAGAACTGGCAGGGGGGAGCTACACCTTC
TRBD1	TRBV3-1/TRBV3-2	NA	TRBJ1-1	CASSQLDREAFF	TGTGCCAGCAGCCAATTGGACAGGGAAGCTTTCTTT
TRBD1	TRBV12-5	NA	TRBJ1-2	CASGPTGAVIGYTF	TGTGCTAGTGGACCCACAGGGGCAGTAATTGGCTACACCTTC
NA	TRBV6-5	NA	TRBJ2-1	CASSYQGNNEQFF	TGTGCCAGCAGTTACCAGGGAAACAATGAGCAGTTCTTC
NA	TRBV7-5	few	TRBJ1-6	CVRSAQGVISPLHF	TGTGTCAGAAGCGCACAGGGGGTGATTTCACCCCTCCACTTT
NA	TRBV5-8	NA	TRBJ1-4	CASSLSHTTNEKLFF	TGTGCCAGCAGCTTGTCTCACACAACTAATGAAAAACTGTTTTTT
TRBD2	TRBV28	NA	TRBJ2-7	CASTTSGQFSYEQYF	TGTGCCAGCACGACTAGCGGGCAATTCTCCTACGAGCAGTACTTC
TRBD1	TRBV19	NA	TRBJ2-5	CASSTDRVGETQYF	TGTGCCAGTAGTACCGACAGGGTAGGAGAGACCCAGTACTTC
TRBD1	TRBV18	NA	TRBJ1-1	CASSPPSTDRVTFF	TGTGCCAGCTCACCACCTTCTACGGACAGGGTAACTTTCTTT
NA	TRBV6-1	once	TRBJ2-3	CASSEDQGSTDTQYF	TGTGCCAGCAGTGAAGACCAGGGTTCCACAGATACGCAGTATTTT
TRBD1	TRBV5-4	NA	TRBJ1-1	CASSQQGARTEAFF	TGTGCCAGCAGCCAACAGGGGGCGCGAACTGAAGCTTTCTTT
NA	TRBV14	NA	TRBJ1-6	CASSPDTHSPLHF	TGTGCCAGCAGCCCCGATACACATTCACCCCTCCACTTT
NA	TRBV12-5	few	TRBJ1-5	CASGLGQRNQPQHF	TGTGCTAGTGGTTTGGGACAGCGTAATCAGCCCCAGCATTTT
NA	TRBV13	few	TRBJ1-1	CASSHRGSMNTEAFF	TGTGCCAGCAGCCACCGGGGGAGCATGAACACTGAAGCTTTCTTT
NA	TRBV9	NA	TRBJ1-1	CASSVGPPDTEAFF	TGTGCCAGCAGCGTAGGTCCGCCGGACACTGAAGCTTTCTTT
NA	TRBV6-5	NA	TRBJ2-2	CASSPTNTGELFF	TGTGCCAGCAGCCCCACGAACACCGGGGAGCTGTTTTTT
NA	TRBV2	NA	TRBJ1-5	CASRPGHNSNQPQHF	TGTGCCAGCAGACCGGGACACAATAGCAATCAGCCCCAGCATTTT
NA	TRBV24-1	NA	TRBJ1-2	CATSDTVSYGYTF	TGTGCCACCAGTGATACGGTTAGCTATGGCTACACCTTC
TRBD2	TRBV6-5	once	TRBJ2-1	CASRLLAGGPGEQFF	TGTGCCAGCAGGCTACTAGCGGGAGGGCCCGGAGAGCAGTTCTTC
NA	TRBV29-1	NA	TRBJ2-1	CSVEGGGSSYNEQFF	TGCAGCGTTGAAGGGGGCGGTAGCTCCTACAATGAGCAGTTCTTC
TRBD1	TRBV5-1	NA	TRBJ2-6	CASSLAGTGLSGANVLTF	TGCGCCAGCAGCTTGGCCGGGACAGGGTTATCTGGGGCCAACGTCCTGACTTTC
TRBD1	TRBV7-2	NA	TRBJ1-2	CASRLTPTGGHGYTF	TGTGCCAGCAGACTCACTCCTACAGGGGGCCATGGCTACACCTTC
TRBD1	TRBV11-3	NA	TRBJ1-1	CASSLGQGGAFF	TGTGCCAGCAGCCTTGGACAGGGGGGAGCTTTCTTT
TRBD1	TRBV11-2	NA	TRBJ2-7	CASKKDRGSYEQYF	TGTGCCAGCAAGAAAGACAGGGGGAGCTACGAGCAGTACTTC